The 8 T cell receptor beta chains below come from one sample, sequenced in a study of memory CD8 T cells in hepatitis C reinfection. Noted time point: peak reinfection, 3 to 8 weeks after reinfection detection. Sorted cells were sequenced directly ex vivo without any in vitro expansion. Generated by immunoSEQ multiplex PCR, the TCRdb table keeps only in-frame clones and is missing some. The sample consists of over 35,000 clones, roughly 90% of them appearing once. The sequencing input was naive CD8+ T cells sorted from blood. The receptor set was obtained from a man between 18 and 35 years old with hepatitis C virus infection.

In its sample, this clone was seen once. Other DNA sequences of this sample code for an identical CDR3. CDR3 nucleotides: TGTGCCAGCGGGGAGACAGGGGATACGCAGTATTTT. Protein product: CASGETGDTQYF. This chain uses TRBV28 with TRBJ2-3, with TRBD1 identical over 7 bases. The CDR3 runs 12 residues. Losses at the gene ends were 8 bases for V and 6 bases for J; bases not matched to a gene: 5. The germline gives CDR1 MDHEN, CDR2 SYDVKM. Combining the CDR3 with reference TRBV28 and TRBJ2-3 gives the whole variable domain DVKVTQSSRYLVKRTGEKVFLECVQDMDHENMFWYRQDPGLGLRLIYFSYDVKMKEKGDIPEGYSVSREKKERFSLILESASTNQTSMYLCASGETGDTQYFGPGTRLTVL.

The CDR3 loop reads CASSEMDRGLGNQPQHF. The CDR3 coding sequence is TGTGCCAGCAGTGAAATGGACAGGGGGCTTGGCAATCAGCCCCAGCATTTT. The V gene is TRBV6-1, the J gene TRBJ1-5; 11 bases agree with TRBD1. Trimming took 2 bases from V and 2 from J; bases not matched to a gene: 5. Germline values: CDR1 MNHNS, CDR2 SASEGT. CDR3 length equals 17 residues.

A single count supports this clone. This rearrangement joins TRBV7-9 to TRBJ2-7; 11 bases are shared with TRBD1. The V and J ends lost 5 bases and 6 bases, in that order; junction bases with no gene match: 3. CDR1 and CDR2 (germline): SEHNR, FQNEAQ (reference sequence). The CDR3 is made up of 13 amino acids. The CDR3 loop reads CASSPGQGAEQYF. The CDR3 DNA sequence: TGTGCCAGCAGCCCCGGACAGGGGGCCGAGCAGTACTTC.

The V and J genes are TRBV9 and TRBJ2-7, with D unresolved. V was clipped by 3 bases and J by 5 bases, with 9 bases between them. From germline, CDR1 is SGDLS and CDR2 YYNGEE. This CDR3 region has 12 residues. The chain's CDR3 is CASSASGDEQYF. Written as DNA, the CDR3 is TGTGCCAGCAGCGCATCCGGTGACGAGCAGTACTTC.

CDR3 sequence: CASGAGGGTGELFF. CDR3 bases: TGTGCCAGTGGAGCGGGAGGAGGCACCGGGGAGCTGTTTTTT. The chain employs TRBV19 and TRBJ2-2; 9 bases agree with TRBD2. CDR1 is LNHDA, CDR2 SQIVND, per germline (reference sequence). This CDR3 region has 14 residues. V shed 8 bases and J 4 bases; nucleotides not matched to a gene: 5. The full variable domain, completed using reference TRBV19 and TRBJ2-2, is DGGITQSPKYLFRKEGQNVTLSCEQNLNHDAMYWYRQDPGQGLRLIYYSQIVNDFQKGDIAEGYSVSREKKESFPLTVTSAQKNPTAFYLCASGAGGGTGELFFGEGSRLTVL.

The chain links TRBV19 to TRBJ1-1, with D possibly being TRBD1 (5 bases). The CDR3 runs to 14 residues. Germline CDR1 LNHDA, CDR2 SQIVND (reference sequence). V was cut by 3 bases and J by 5 bases, with 13 bases left in between. The CDR3 here is CASSIYGRGTEAFF. CDR3 sequence (DNA): TGTGCCAGTAGTATTTACGGAAGGGGAACTGAAGCTTTCTTT.

The chain recombines TRBV6-1 with TRBJ1-1, with D possibly matching TRBD1 (5 bases). V lost 7 bases and J lost 0, with 12 bases in between. Germline V gene lookup returns CDR1 MNHNS and CDR2 SASEGT. CDR3 length: 14 residues. CDR3 region: CASTPRQMNTEAFF. DNA of the CDR3: TGTGCCAGCACCCCTAGACAGATGAACACTGAAGCTTTCTTT.

The chain combines TRBV6-5 with TRBJ1-5; maybe TRBD1 (5 bases). The length of the CDR3 is 16 residues. Germline CDR1 is MNHEY and CDR2 is SVGAGI. V was trimmed by 0 bases and J by 0 bases, leaving 9 bases between them. CDR3 region: CASSYSAGTSNQPQHF. Written as DNA, the CDR3 is TGTGCCAGCAGTTACTCAGCGGGGACTAGCAATCAGCCCCAGCATTTT.